This note documents a single T cell receptor beta chain sequence. The protocol was immunoSEQ multiplex PCR, while the TCRdb copy is restricted to in-frame clones and leaves out a portion. The profile shows some 400,000 clones, about nine tenths of them singletons. The J segment lost 7 bases and the V segment lost 2 bases, leaving 6 bases of the junction unmatched. Germline CDR1 is SGHVS and CDR2 is FQNEAQ. This CDR3 is 14 amino acids long. This entry belongs to a study of blood T cell repertoires in COVID-19. Sequencing was carried out using PBMCs or T cells enriched from blood (not recorded which). The TCR comes from a woman aged 30 to 39 who had recovered from COVID-19. This rearrangement joins TRBV7-8 to TRBJ2-5, with 8 bases fitting TRBD2. The CDR3 nucleotides are TGTGCCAGCAGCTTAACTAGCGGATGGGGGACCCAGTACTTC. Translating it yields CASSLTSGWGTQYF.